One and the same sample provided the 26 T cell receptor beta chains below, sequenced in a study of shared clonotypes between healthy human individuals. The method was immunoSEQ multiplex PCR; TCRdb's version includes in-frame clones alone and lacks a portion of them. The sample lists roughly 2 million clones, roughly 95% seen once, with 0.1% to 0.15% in the top ten. The specimen sequenced was naive CD4+ T cells sorted from blood. Noted subset: CD45RA+ positively selected. These receptors were collected from a young man in good health.

The chain links TRBV9 to TRBJ2-7, with 8 bases matching TRBD1. This CDR3 has 16 amino acids. Unmatched junction bases numbered 9, after V lost 1 base and J lost 3 bases. Germline-derived CDR1 and CDR2 are SGDLS and YYNGEE. Here the CDR3 DNA reads TGTGCCAGCAGCGTACAGACAGGGGATCTGAACTACGAGCAGTACTTC. Protein product: CASSVQTGDLNYEQYF.

To note about this clone: The same CDR3 also results from other DNA sequences found in this sample. The rearrangement uses TRBV5-1 and TRBJ2-7; no reliable D call. Looked up from germline, CDR1 is SGHRS and CDR2 is YFSETQ. This CDR3 region has 14 residues. V gave up 0 bases and J gave up 1 base, with 8 bases separating them. The CDR3 sequence is CASSLEGSSYEQYF. The CDR3 DNA sequence: TGCGCCAGCAGCTTGGAGGGCAGTTCCTACGAGCAGTACTTC.

The DNA of the CDR3 is TGCGCCAGCAGCCTGGGATACACCGGGGAGCTGTTTTTT. This codes for CASSLGYTGELFF. This rearrangement joins TRBV5-1 to TRBJ2-2; D is undetermined. Germline V gene sequence: CDR1 SGHRS, CDR2 YFSETQ. Trimming left V 4 bases short and J 3 bases short, with 7 bases between. This CDR3 spans 13 amino acids.

Only one count was recorded for this clone. CDR3 protein: CASSQQRGSYEQYF. In nucleotides, the CDR3 is TGTGCCAGCAGCCAACAGCGGGGCTCCTACGAGCAGTACTTC. The chain has TRBV14 and TRBJ2-7; 7 bases agree with TRBD2. Germline-derived CDR1 and CDR2 are SGHDN and FVKESK. The CDR3 is 14 amino acids. Losses at the gene ends were 2 bases for V and 0 bases for J; bases not matched to a gene: 1.

V is TRBV2 and J is TRBJ2-5; D perhaps matches TRBD2 (6 bases). CDR3 size: 13 residues. V was pared by 4 bases and J by 3 bases, with 9 bases between. Germline V lookup: CDR1 SNHLY, CDR2 FYNNEI. The CDR3 is CASSGGVKETQYF. DNA for the CDR3: TGTGCCAGCAGTGGGGGGGTTAAAGAGACCCAGTACTTC.

This clone came up once. The rearrangement joins TRBV10-3 to TRBJ1-6; 8 nucleotides match TRBD1. The germline CDR1 and CDR2 sequences are ENHRY and SYGVKD. Trimming at V came to 5 bases and at J to 9 bases, leaving 9 bases not matched to a gene. The CDR3 extends over 15 amino acids. CDR3 sequence (DNA): TGTGCCATCAGTTCCGGACAGGGCGACGGTTCACCCCTCCACTTT. This translates into CAISSGQGDGSPLHF.

The J gene is TRBJ2-6, the V gene TRBV15; D is ambiguous. This CDR3 has 14 amino acids. V lost 3 bases and J lost 0, with 3 bases in between. The germline V gene encodes CDR1 LNHNV and CDR2 YYDKDF (reference sequence). CDR3 nucleotides: TGTGCCACCAGCAGGATCTCTGGGGCCAACGTCCTGACTTTC. Translation: CATSRISGANVLTF. Complete variable domain (other parts from reference TRBV15 and TRBJ2-6): DAMVIQNPRYQVTQFGKPVTLSCSQTLNHNVMYWYQQKSSQAPKLLFHYYDKDFNNEADTPDNFQSRRPNTSFCFLDIRSPGLGDTAMYLCATSRISGANVLTFGAGSRLTVL.

V is TRBV6-6 and J is TRBJ2-5; D remains unclear. Germline loops: CDR1 MNHNY, CDR2 SVGAGI (reference sequence). V was shortened by 7 bases and J by 7 bases, with 16 bases between the two germline ends. The CDR3 has 13 residues. The DNA for the CDR3 is TGTGCCAGCAAAAGTCGGTTCCACGGGACCCAGTACTTC. Translating it yields CASKSRFHGTQYF.

CDR3 bases: TGTGCCAGCAGCTTAGTGAAAGGGGGACGGAATTCACCCCTCCACTTT. It yields the protein CASSLVKGGRNSPLHF. The chain is built from TRBV11-2 and TRBJ1-6; D possibly corresponds to TRBD1 (6 bases). The germline V gene has CDR1 SGHAT and CDR2 FQNNGV. This CDR3 region has 16 residues. Trimming took off 1 base at V and 7 bases at J, with 14 bases between the two ends. Full variable domain (outside the CDR3, taken from reference TRBV11-2 and TRBJ1-6): EAGVAQSPRYKIIEKRQSVAFWCNPISGHATLYWYQQILGQGPKLLIQFQNNGVVDDSQLPKDRFSAERLKGVDSTLKIQPAKLEDSAVYLCASSLVKGGRNSPLHFGNGTRLTVT.

The chain has TRBV11-1 and TRBJ1-4; tentative D call: TRBD1 (5 bases). The CDR3 loop spans 14 amino acids. Per germline, CDR1 SGHAT and CDR2 FQDESV (reference sequence). V lost 3 bases and J 2 bases, leaving 7 bases between the germline ends. In DNA, the CDR3 is TGTGCCAGCAGCTTGGGACCGACTAATGAAAAACTGTTTTTT. Residues: CASSLGPTNEKLFF.

In its sample, this clone was seen once. The genes are TRBV14 and TRBJ2-5; perhaps TRBD2 as D (6 bases). The CDR3 length is 16 residues. Trimming took 1 base from V and 4 from J, leaving 16 bases between them. Per germline, CDR1 SGHDN and CDR2 FVKESK. The CDR3 protein is CASSQGLGFDGETQYF. The DNA of the CDR3 is TGTGCCAGCAGCCAAGGACTAGGGTTCGACGGAGAGACCCAGTACTTC.

The chain has TRBV19 and TRBJ2-5; 12 nucleotides align to TRBD1. CDR1 and CDR2 (germline): LNHDA, SQIVND (reference sequence). The CDR3 is 15 residues long. After removal of 5 bases from V and 5 bases from J, the junction contained 6 bases not matched to a gene. DNA for the CDR3: TGTGCCAGTAGTTCCGGGACAGGGGGCGGGGAGACCCAGTACTTC. Protein: CASSSGTGGGETQYF.

The chain links TRBV11-2 to TRBJ2-7, with 8 nucleotides matching TRBD1. The V gene's germline CDR1 is SGHAT and CDR2 FQNNGV. This CDR3 comprises 15 residues. The V and J ends lost 4 bases and 3 bases, in that order; junction bases with no gene match: 8. The CDR3 DNA follows: TGTGCCAGCAGCTATAACAGGGGGATCAGCTACGAGCAGTACTTC. Protein sequence: CASSYNRGISYEQYF.

The rearrangement joins TRBV25-1 to TRBJ1-1, with D maybe TRBD1 (5 bases). V lost 6 bases, J lost 3 bases, and 17 bases lay in between. The CDR3 runs to 15 residues. Germline CDR1 is MGHDK and CDR2 is SYGVNS. The CDR3 region has the DNA TGTGCCAGCAGCGAAGGCCGAGGGGTGGACACTGAAGCTTTCTTT. Its protein is CASSEGRGVDTEAFF.

The J gene is TRBJ1-3, the V gene TRBV7-2, with TRBD1 identical over 7 bases. CDR1 and CDR2 from the germline V gene are SGHTA and FQGNSA. Germline trimming cut 5 bases from V and 0 bases from J; bases unmatched to any gene: 10. The CDR3 has 17 residues. DNA for the CDR3: TGTGCCAGCAGCCTCACACAGGGGTCTTTCTCTGGAAACACCATATATTTT. Protein product: CASSLTQGSFSGNTIYF.

With regard to this clone: This same CDR3 is encoded by further DNA sequences in the sample. The rearrangement uses TRBV5-1 and TRBJ2-2, with a tentative D call TRBD2 (6 bases). The CDR3 is 13 residues long. Trimming removed 3 bases at V and 5 bases at J, with 8 bases between. Germline CDR1 and CDR2: SGHRS and YFSETQ. CDR3 loop: CASSSEGTGELFF. CDR3 bases: TGCGCCAGCAGCTCGGAGGGGACCGGGGAGCTGTTTTTT.

As regards this clone: Within the sample, other DNA sequences also encode this same CDR3. J is TRBJ1-2 and V is TRBV6-1; no reliable D call. The CDR3 runs to 11 residues. The V end was cut by 8 bases, the J end by 2 bases, with 6 bases between. The germline gives CDR1 MNHNS, CDR2 SASEGT. CDR3 sequence (DNA): TGTGCCAGCGGTATCAACTATGGCTACACCTTC. This encodes CASGINYGYTF.

J is TRBJ1-5 and V is TRBV5-6; D is possibly TRBD1 (5 bases). CDR3 length: 15 amino acids. The V end lost 1 base, the J end lost 5 bases, and 13 bases lay between the germline ends. Germline CDR1 reads SGHDT; CDR2 reads YYEEEE. This CDR3 is CASSLRSGSDQPQHF. The CDR3, as DNA: TGTGCCAGCAGCTTGAGGTCAGGGAGCGATCAGCCCCAGCATTTT.

V usage is TRBV7-3 and J usage is TRBJ2-2; D might be TRBD1 (6 bases). The CDR3 covers 16 residues. Trimming took 2 bases from V and 4 from J, leaving 14 bases between them. Germline CDR1 and CDR2: SGHTA and FQGTGA. Here the CDR3 DNA reads TGTGCCAGCAGCTTACGGTCTGCCAGGGGCACCGGGGAGCTGTTTTTT. Protein sequence: CASSLRSARGTGELFF.

This chain joins TRBV30 and TRBJ2-5; D gene uncertain. This CDR3 comprises 15 residues. Germline values: CDR1 GTSNPN, CDR2 SVGIG (reference sequence). Between the trimmed V and J ends, which lost 4 bases and 3 bases, there was a span of 18 bases. The CDR3, as DNA: TGTGCCTGGACCGTCTTGTTTTCGGAGAAAGAGACCCAGTACTTC. It codes for CAWTVLFSEKETQYF.

The rearrangement joins TRBV7-9 to TRBJ1-1; D remains unclear. Per germline, CDR1 SEHNR and CDR2 FQNEAQ (reference sequence). This CDR3 region has 14 residues. V lost 5 bases and J lost 2, with 12 bases in between. The CDR3 DNA sequence: TGTGCCAGCAGCCCTCGGCCAGCTAACACTGAAGCTTTCTTT. Its protein is CASSPRPANTEAFF.

The chain joins TRBV5-4 to TRBJ2-7, with TRBD2 identical over 11 bases. Per germline, CDR1 SGHNT and CDR2 YYREEE (reference sequence). The CDR3 extends over 16 amino acids. Losses at the gene ends were 2 bases for V and 6 bases for J; bases not matched to a gene: 10. The DNA for the CDR3 is TGTGCCAGCAGCTTCCCGGGACTAGCGGATCGAGGCGAGCAGTACTTC. Amino acids: CASSFPGLADRGEQYF.

The CDR3 DNA is TGTGCCAGCAGTCCAACCGATCTCTATGGCTACACCTTC. Its protein is CASSPTDLYGYTF. The rearrangement uses TRBV6-5 and TRBJ1-2; D not certain. The ends were cut back, 5 bases at V and 4 bases at J, with 11 bases in the middle. This CDR3 has 13 residues. Germline CDR1 is MNHEY and CDR2 is SVGAGI.

This chain joins TRBV6-1 and TRBJ1-2, with 7 bases fitting TRBD1. The CDR3 contains 14 residues. The germline V gene has CDR1 MNHNS and CDR2 SASEGT. With V trimmed by 11 bases and J by 4 bases, 13 bases remained unmatched. The DNA for the CDR3 is TGTGCCGGAAGACAGGGTTCTACAAGCTATGGCTACACCTTC. It is translated as CAGRQGSTSYGYTF.

V and J are TRBV5-6 and TRBJ2-7, with TRBD2 matching 7 bases. Germline CDR1 is SGHDT and CDR2 is YYEEEE. Trimming cost V 4 bases and J 3 bases; bases outside gene matches: 7. The CDR3 is made up of 14 amino acids. The CDR3 nucleotides read TGTGCCAGCAGCCTTAGCGGGCGCTTCTACGAGCAGTACTTC. It is translated as CASSLSGRFYEQYF.

Here the CDR3 reads CASSPEGTYNEQFF. The CDR3 DNA follows: TGCGCCAGCAGCCCGGAGGGAACCTACAATGAGCAGTTCTTC. V usage is TRBV5-1 and J usage is TRBJ2-1; D perhaps matches TRBD2 (6 bases). Trimming took off 4 bases at V and 2 bases at J, with 10 bases between the two ends. There are 14 residues in the CDR3. Germline CDR1 and CDR2: SGHRS and YFSETQ.